The 17 T cell receptor beta chains below come from one sample, sequenced in a study of CD8 T cells in ankylosing spondylitis. Study-wide results and limits: About 8 highly homologous variants made up a TCR beta motif that seemed to typify ankylosing spondylitis blood.

TCRdb fed the 5' RACE reads into MiXCR, producing one record per CDR3 protein. The data hold under 850,000 distinct CDR3 sequences, with around 19% observed a single time. Their recognized antigens are unknown. The source material was blood, either unsorted or a sorted T cell fraction (not recorded which). The receptors stem from a male donor with ankylosing spondylitis.

The gene calls are TRBV18 and TRBJ1-1; 7 bases align to TRBD1. Germline CDR1 reads KGHSH; CDR2 reads LQKENI. J gave up 5 bases and V 3 bases, and 9 bases lay outside the gene matches. This CDR3 is built from 15 residues. CDR3 residues: CASSPRQGSETEAFF. CDR3 coding DNA: TGTGCCAGCTCACCTCGACAGGGCAGTGAAACTGAAGCTTTCTTT.

This clonotype was seen ten or more times. The chain joins TRBV12-3 or TRBV12-4 to TRBJ1-5; D is possibly TRBD1 (5 bases). There are 12 residues in the CDR3. V was pared by 8 bases and J by 14 bases, with 19 bases between. CDR3 amino acids: CASRRGGGHKHF. CDR3 in DNA: TGTGCCAGCCGTCGGGGGGGTGGTCACAAGCATTTT.

This clonotype was counted once. The CDR3 sequence is CASSQSGEVNTIYF. The CDR3 DNA follows: TGTGCCAGCAGCCAATCCGGTGAAGTAAACACCATATATTTT. The genes are TRBV3-1 and TRBJ1-3; D gene unclear. Germline V lookup: CDR1 LGHDT, CDR2 YNNKEL (reference sequence). V gave up 2 bases and J gave up 6 bases, with 11 bases separating them. This CDR3 has 14 amino acids.

The rearrangement joins TRBV20-1 to TRBJ2-3; 8 bases line up with TRBD1. This CDR3 is built from 14 residues. From germline, CDR1 is DFQATT and CDR2 SNEGSKA (reference sequence). V gave up 3 bases and J gave up 9 bases; unmatched junction bases: 11. The CDR3 DNA follows: TGCAGTGCTAGGCCGGGACAGGTCGCGGGGACGCAGTATTTT. Residues: CSARPGQVAGTQYF.

V gene TRBV7-9 combines with J gene TRBJ2-6; no clear D gene. Germline CDR1 is SEHNR and CDR2 is FQNEAQ (reference sequence). The CDR3 extends over 13 amino acids. Here the CDR3 DNA reads TGTGCAGTCCGGGTCTCTGGGGCCAACGTCCTGACTTTC. This sequence encodes CAVRVSGANVLTF.

This clonotype appeared a few times. This chain joins TRBV5-6 and TRBJ2-1, with 8 bases matching TRBD2. The V gene's germline CDR1 is SGHDT and CDR2 YYEEEE. Losses at the gene ends were 0 bases for V and 4 bases for J; bases not matched to a gene: 3. This CDR3 contains 15 residues. CDR3 protein: CASSLVGRDYNEQFF. The CDR3 DNA is TGTGCCAGCAGCTTGGTCGGGAGGGATTACAATGAGCAGTTCTTC.

The chain uses TRBV27 and TRBJ1-2; D may be TRBD1 (5 bases). Germline CDR1 reads MNHEY; CDR2 reads SMNVEV (reference sequence). The CDR3 covers 13 residues. The V end lost 7 bases, the J end lost 3 bases, and 12 bases lay between the germline ends. The CDR3 loop is CASNLGTDYGYTF. DNA for the CDR3: TGTGCCAGCAACCTCGGGACGGACTATGGCTACACCTTC.

J is TRBJ2-3 and V is TRBV6-5; possibly TRBD1 for D (6 bases). CDR3 length: 15 amino acids. Trimming stripped 2 bases from V and 2 bases from J, with 11 bases between. Germline values: CDR1 MNHEY, CDR2 SVGAGI. The CDR3 reads CASSYAWDTTDTQYF. CDR3 coding DNA: TGTGCCAGCAGTTACGCCTGGGACACCACAGATACGCAGTATTTT.

This chain connects TRBV15 to TRBJ1-4; D is unclear. Per the germline V gene, CDR1 is LNHNV and CDR2 is YYDKDF (reference sequence). This CDR3 spans 14 amino acids. Trimming removed 5 bases at V and 6 bases at J, with 13 bases between. CDR3 in amino acids: CATSLGLGYEKLFF. CDR3 DNA: TGTGCCACCAGCCTGGGTCTGGGGTATGAAAAACTGTTTTTT.

This clonotype has a count of ten or more. This chain links TRBV29-1 with TRBJ2-6; D is undetermined. The V gene's germline CDR1 is SQVTM and CDR2 ANQGSEA. This CDR3 spans 12 amino acids. V gave up 7 bases and J gave up 1 base, with 5 bases separating them. CDR3 region: CSGLSGANVLTF. CDR3 coding DNA: TGCAGCGGCCTATCTGGGGCCAACGTCCTGACTTTC. The whole variable domain, remainder taken from reference TRBV29-1 and TRBJ2-6, is SAVISQKPSRDICQRGTSLTIQCQVDSQVTMMFWYRQQPGQSLTLIATANQGSEATYESGFVIDKFPISRPNLTFSTLTVSNMSPEDSSIYLCSGLSGANVLTFGAGSRLTVL.

This clonotype was detected a few times. The chain links TRBV4-1 to TRBJ1-5; weak D call: TRBD1 (5 bases). This CDR3 is built from 15 residues. The germline V and J ends were trimmed by 5 bases and 1 base, with 12 bases remaining between them. Germline V gene data show CDR1 as MGHRA and CDR2 as YSYEKL. The DNA for the CDR3 is TGCGCCAGCAGCTCGACAGCTACGAGCAATCAGCCCCAGCATTTT. Amino acids: CASSSTATSNQPQHF.

The rearrangement links TRBV12-3 or TRBV12-4 to TRBJ2-6, with D unclear. This CDR3 is built from 19 residues. Deletions cut 10 bases from V and 0 bases from J, with 25 bases between. The CDR3 region is CATTYQVGRSFSGANVLTF. As DNA, the CDR3 is TGTGCCACCACATACCAGGTTGGCAGGAGCTTCTCTGGGGCCAACGTCCTGACTTTC.

This chain joins TRBV6-1 and TRBJ1-5; no definite D call. Germline V gene sequence: CDR1 MNHNS, CDR2 SASEGT. Trimming removed 6 bases from V and 4 bases from J, with 7 bases in between. This CDR3 contains 12 residues. The CDR3, as DNA: TGTGCCAGCAGGGCCACTAATCAGCCCCAGCATTTT. Protein: CASRATNQPQHF.

This chain connects TRBV29-1 to TRBJ1-1; D perhaps matches TRBD1 (6 bases). CDR1 and CDR2 (germline): SQVTM, ANQGSEA. The CDR3 sequence is 12 residues long. Trimming pared 7 bases from V and 4 bases from J, leaving 13 bases between. The CDR3 loop reads CSAWTVPTEAFF. The DNA of the CDR3 is TGCAGCGCATGGACAGTCCCCACTGAAGCTTTCTTT. The full variable domain, in which reference TRBV29-1 and TRBJ1-1 provide the parts outside the CDR3, is SAVISQKPSRDICQRGTSLTIQCQVDSQVTMMFWYRQQPGQSLTLIATANQGSEATYESGFVIDKFPISRPNLTFSTLTVSNMSPEDSSIYLCSAWTVPTEAFFGQGTRLTVV.

V gene TRBV5-1 combines with J gene TRBJ1-1; D is unresolved. The CDR3 totals 14 residues. Looked up from germline, CDR1 is SGHRS and CDR2 is YFSETQ. V lost 5 bases to trimming and J lost 0 bases, with 11 bases between them. The CDR3 DNA is TGCGCCAGCAGTAAGGACGGAATGAACACTGAAGCTTTCTTT. It codes for CASSKDGMNTEAFF.

This clonotype turned up a few times. The chain links TRBV5-1 to TRBJ1-4; possibly TRBD1 for D (6 bases). The germline V gene has CDR1 SGHRS and CDR2 YFSETQ. The CDR3 loop spans 15 amino acids. V shed 3 bases and J shed 8 bases, with 17 bases lying between them. The CDR3 DNA reads as TGCGCCAGCAGCTCCACGGGGGGCGGATGGGAAAAACTGTTTTTT. Translated, it gives CASSSTGGGWEKLFF.

J is TRBJ1-1 and V is TRBV2, with D possibly matching TRBD1 (6 bases). This CDR3 has 14 residues. V was trimmed by 4 bases and J by 6 bases, leaving 15 bases between them. Looked up from germline, CDR1 is SNHLY and CDR2 is FYNNEI. CDR3 amino acids: CASSADGGRAEAFF. CDR3 nucleotides: TGTGCCAGCAGTGCAGACGGGGGGCGTGCTGAAGCTTTCTTT.